Below are 30 T cell receptor beta chains sequenced from a single sample in a study of blood T cell repertoires in COVID-19. Sequencing was performed with immunoSEQ multiplex PCR; in TCRdb, only in-frame clones are kept and a portion is missing. This repertoire shows over 90,000 clones, around 90% found once; its top ten account for around 5%. Material: peripheral blood. These receptors originate from a woman in her fifties or sixties with COVID-19, enrolled during active disease.

The DNA of the CDR3 is TGTGCCAGCAGCCCAGGGACAGGGGTGAACTATGGCTACACCTTC. Its translation: CASSPGTGVNYGYTF. The rearrangement joins TRBV27 to TRBJ1-2, with 10 bases matching TRBD1. The CDR3 consists of 15 residues. Germline lookup yields CDR1 MNHEY and CDR2 SMNVEV (reference sequence). The V segment lost 6 bases and the J segment 2 bases; nucleotides outside the gene matches: 6.

The chain uses TRBV19 and TRBJ1-5; no clear D gene. The CDR3 sequence is 14 residues long. Germline V gene sequence: CDR1 LNHDA, CDR2 SQIVND (reference sequence). V lost 3 bases and J 2 bases, leaving 8 bases between the germline ends. Here the CDR3 reads CASSIGRGNQPQHF. The CDR3 DNA reads as TGTGCCAGTAGTATTGGGAGGGGCAATCAGCCCCAGCATTTT.

The chain is built from TRBV3-1 (or the pseudogene TRBV3-2) and TRBJ2-3, with D perhaps TRBD1 (6 bases). Trimming cost V 3 bases and J 0 bases, with 13 bases left between them. CDR1 is LGHDT and CDR2 is YNNKEL in the germline V gene (reference sequence). The CDR3 length is 16 residues. The CDR3, as DNA: TGTGCCAGCAGCCAGCCGGGACACCGTAGCACAGATACGCAGTATTTT. It encodes CASSQPGHRSTDTQYF.

V usage is TRBV27 and J usage is TRBJ1-6; D gene ambiguous. Germline assignment: CDR1 MNHEY and CDR2 SMNVEV (reference sequence). The V and J ends lost 5 bases and 4 bases respectively, with 15 bases between them. The CDR3 is made up of 16 amino acids. CDR3 loop: CASSTLGAPYNSPLHF. The CDR3 DNA reads as TGTGCCAGCAGTACCCTCGGAGCGCCTTATAATTCACCCCTCCACTTT.

The rearrangement joins TRBV4-3 to TRBJ2-3, with 13 bases identical to TRBD2. J gave up 5 bases and V 4 bases, and 6 bases lay outside the gene matches. The CDR3 is made up of 16 amino acids. Germline V CDR1 and CDR2: LGHNA, YSLEER. The CDR3 loop is CASSRRLAGGGDTQYF. The DNA of the CDR3 is TGCGCCAGCAGCCGCCGACTAGCGGGGGGAGGAGATACGCAGTATTTT.

The V gene is TRBV2, the J gene TRBJ2-5; TRBD2 matches at 7 bases. CDR1 and CDR2 (germline): SNHLY, FYNNEI. The CDR3 has 15 residues. V lost 5 bases, J lost 5 bases, and 11 bases stayed unmatched. CDR3 in DNA: TGTGCCAGCAGTAGCGGGCCGGGGGGTGGGGAGACCCAGTACTTC. Translating it yields CASSSGPGGGETQYF.

This chain connects TRBV6-2 or TRBV6-3 to TRBJ2-7; 14 bases fit TRBD2. CDR1 is MNHEY and CDR2 is SVGEGT in the germline V gene. The CDR3 loop spans 16 amino acids. Trimming removed 5 bases from V and 7 bases from J; junction bases left unmatched: 10. This chain's CDR3 is CASSTRLAGGPEEQYF. The CDR3 bases are TGTGCCAGCAGTACCAGACTAGCGGGGGGGCCGGAAGAGCAGTACTTC.

The chain joins TRBV27 to TRBJ2-7, with D tentatively TRBD2 (7 bases). Germline CDR1 reads MNHEY; CDR2 reads SMNVEV (reference sequence). Trimming took 7 bases from V and 3 from J, leaving 19 bases between them. This CDR3 is 15 amino acids long. CDR3 nucleotides: TGTGCCAGCACCGTCGAGGGGGGGTCTAGCTACGAGCAGTACTTC. It codes for CASTVEGGSSYEQYF.

This clone turned up a few times. The chain joins TRBV4-1 to TRBJ1-6; TRBD1 is a possible D gene (5 bases). The germline CDR1 and CDR2 sequences are MGHRA and YSYEKL. V was clipped by 1 base and J by 9 bases, with 22 bases between them. CDR3 size: 18 residues. The CDR3 DNA reads as TGCGCCAGCAGCCAAGGGCCGGGGGGGTCCCTACCCCTTTCACCCCTCCACTTT. This encodes CASSQGPGGSLPLSPLHF.

The chain is built from TRBV5-1 and TRBJ2-5, with TRBD2 matching 10 bases. Germline lookup yields CDR1 SGHRS and CDR2 YFSETQ. V was clipped by 2 bases and J by 1 base; unmatched bases: 8. The CDR3 covers 17 residues. The CDR3 spells CASSFTGVAGGQETQYF. The DNA of the CDR3 is TGCGCCAGCAGCTTTACGGGGGTAGCGGGGGGCCAAGAGACCCAGTACTTC.

This chain links TRBV19 with TRBJ1-1, with a possible D match to TRBD1 (6 bases). The ends were cut back, 7 bases at V and 0 bases at J, with 12 bases in the middle. Per the germline V gene, CDR1 is LNHDA and CDR2 is SQIVND (reference sequence). The CDR3 length is 14 residues. The CDR3 here is CASKRGMMNTEAFF. For the CDR3, the DNA is TGTGCCAGTAAAAGGGGGATGATGAACACTGAAGCTTTCTTT.

The rearrangement links TRBV29-1 to TRBJ2-3; 7 bases are shared with TRBD1. V dropped 6 bases and J dropped 3; count of bases not matched to a gene: 9. This CDR3 region has 14 residues. Germline V gives CDR1 SQVTM, CDR2 ANQGSEA. CDR3 DNA: TGCAGCGTCACAGGGGAGTTAATAACAGATACGCAGTATTTT. Translated, it gives CSVTGELITDTQYF.

The chain has TRBV7-3 and TRBJ2-2; the D is unclear. V lost 1 base and J lost 7, with 13 bases in between. This CDR3 has 15 residues. Germline V gene data show CDR1 as SGHTA and CDR2 as FQGTGA. The CDR3 sequence: CASSLNAADGGELFF. The CDR3 bases are TGTGCCAGCAGCTTAAATGCGGCAGATGGCGGGGAGCTGTTTTTT. Combining the CDR3 with reference TRBV7-3 and TRBJ2-2 gives the whole variable domain GAGVSQTPSNKVTEKGKYVELRCDPISGHTALYWYRQSLGQGPEFLIYFQGTGAADDSGLPNDRFFAVRPEGSVSTLKIQRTERGDSAVYLCASSLNAADGGELFFGEGSRLTVL.

The rearrangement joins TRBV6-5 to TRBJ2-3; TRBD1 matches 7 bases. Losses at the gene ends were 0 bases for V and 5 bases for J; bases not matched to a gene: 5. Germline values: CDR1 MNHEY, CDR2 SVGAGI. This CDR3 comprises 15 residues. The CDR3 DNA sequence: TGTGCCAGCAGTTACTCGACAGGGTGGCGAGATACGCAGTATTTT. Protein: CASSYSTGWRDTQYF.

The chain recombines TRBV11-2 with TRBJ2-7, with 7 bases identical to TRBD1. CDR3 length equals 15 residues. CDR1 is SGHAT, CDR2 FQNNGV, per germline. Germline trimming cut 1 base from V and 6 bases from J; bases unmatched to any gene: 9. CDR3 in DNA: TGTGCCAGCAGCTTAGCCGGACAGGCATCGGGCGAGCAGTACTTC. This gives the protein CASSLAGQASGEQYF.

The chain couples TRBV5-1 to TRBJ1-6, with 9 bases identical to TRBD1. CDR3 size: 15 residues. The V gene's germline CDR1 is SGHRS and CDR2 YFSETQ. V was pared by 4 bases and J by 7 bases, with 6 bases of the junction left unmatched. As DNA, the CDR3 is TGCGCCAGCAGCATTACGACAGGGGGAAATTCACCCCTCCACTTT. Encoded protein: CASSITTGGNSPLHF. Full variable domain (missing parts from reference TRBV5-1 and TRBJ1-6): KAGVTQTPRYLIKTRGQQVTLSCSPISGHRSVSWYQQTPGQGLQFLFEYFSETQRNKGNFPGRFSGRQFSNSRSEMNVSTLELGDSALYLCASSITTGGNSPLHFGNGTRLTVT.

The chain links TRBV19 to TRBJ2-5; 12 positions agree with TRBD2. Germline values: CDR1 LNHDA, CDR2 SQIVND (reference sequence). The CDR3 length is 16 residues. V lost 5 bases to trimming and J lost 0 bases; unmatched junction nucleotides: 4. The CDR3 reads CASSGWTSGDQETQYF. CDR3 nucleotides: TGTGCCAGTAGTGGGTGGACTAGCGGGGACCAAGAGACCCAGTACTTC.

CDR3 DNA sequence: TGTGCCAGCAGCGTCGACAGGGTTTCCGGGGAGCTGTTTTTT. Protein: CASSVDRVSGELFF. The chain links TRBV7-3 to TRBJ2-2; 7 bases align to TRBD1. The junction had 6 bases not matched to a gene; V was cut back by 5 bases and J by 6 bases. Germline CDR1 reads SGHTA; CDR2 reads FQGTGA. This CDR3 has 14 amino acids.

Here the CDR3 reads CASSDSIPWTKNTEAFF. The DNA for the CDR3 is TGTGCCAGCAGTGACTCGATTCCTTGGACAAAGAACACTGAAGCTTTCTTT. The V and J genes are TRBV6-4 and TRBJ1-1, with a tentative D call TRBD1 (5 bases). The CDR3 runs to 17 residues. Per germline, CDR1 MRHNA and CDR2 SNTAGT. V was pared by 0 bases and J by 1 base, with 15 bases between.

V usage is TRBV7-9 and J usage is TRBJ2-5; 7 bases fit TRBD2. The trim removed 5 bases at V and 4 bases at J, leaving 7 bases unmatched. The CDR3 is made up of 14 amino acids. Per germline, CDR1 SEHNR and CDR2 FQNEAQ (reference sequence). The CDR3 coding sequence is TGTGCCAGCAGCGAGCGGGGAGGGCGAGAGACCCAGTACTTC. Translated: CASSERGGRETQYF.

This chain uses TRBV7-3 with TRBJ2-3; D is unclear. This CDR3 has 15 residues. Trimming removed 5 bases at V and 2 bases at J, with 14 bases between. Germline values: CDR1 SGHTA, CDR2 FQGTGA. DNA for the CDR3: TGTGCCAGCAGCCTTATGTCAGATGTCACAGATACGCAGTATTTT. Its protein is CASSLMSDVTDTQYF.

This clone came up once. The genes are TRBV11-2 and TRBJ1-3; 9 bases map to TRBD1. The trim removed 1 base at V and 6 bases at J, leaving 4 bases unmatched. The CDR3 loop spans 15 amino acids. The germline gives CDR1 SGHAT, CDR2 FQNNGV. This chain's CDR3 is CASSLGRTGENTIYF. The CDR3 DNA is TGTGCCAGCAGCTTAGGCCGGACAGGGGAAAACACCATATATTTT.

CDR3 DNA sequence: TGTGCCAGCAGCAGACCCCAGGGGCCGAACACTGAAGCTTTCTTT. Translation gives CASSRPQGPNTEAFF. The chain recombines TRBV7-6 with TRBJ1-1, with D perhaps TRBD1 (6 bases). V was cut by 5 bases and J by 1 base, with 14 bases left in between. The V gene's germline CDR1 is SGHVS and CDR2 FNYEAQ. The CDR3 covers 15 residues.

This chain joins TRBV6-5 and TRBJ1-1; D is uncertain. Trimming took off 10 bases at V and 0 bases at J, with 15 bases between the two ends. CDR1 and CDR2 (germline): MNHEY, SVGAGI. The CDR3 loop spans 14 amino acids. CDR3 region: CATAREALNTEAFF. In nucleotides, the CDR3 is TGTGCCACCGCACGGGAGGCGCTGAACACTGAAGCTTTCTTT.

The V call is TRBV10-1, the J call TRBJ1-5; 10 bases are shared with TRBD1. The CDR3 contains 15 residues. Germline V gives CDR1 WNHNN, CDR2 SYGVQD (reference sequence). With 6 bases clipped from V and 3 bases from J, the junction kept 5 bases outside the gene matches. Here the CDR3 reads CASRGQGMDNQPQHF. For the CDR3, the DNA is TGCGCCAGCAGGGGACAGGGGATGGACAATCAGCCCCAGCATTTT.

The V call is TRBV7-9, the J call TRBJ1-1, with D perhaps TRBD1 (6 bases). The V gene's germline CDR1 is SEHNR and CDR2 FQNEAQ (reference sequence). V lost 3 bases to trimming and J lost 0 bases, with 8 bases between them. The CDR3 has 14 residues. The CDR3 bases are TGTGCCAGCAGCTTGGGACACATGAACACTGAAGCTTTCTTT. Translating it yields CASSLGHMNTEAFF.

The chain links TRBV4-1 to TRBJ2-5; 7 bases line up with TRBD1. The V segment lost 3 bases and the J segment 4 bases; nucleotides outside the gene matches: 2. The CDR3 spans 13 residues. CDR1 and CDR2 from the germline V gene are MGHRA and YSYEKL. For the CDR3, the DNA is TGCGCCAGCAGCCATGCAGGGGGAGAGACCCAGTACTTC. It is translated as CASSHAGGETQYF.

This chain joins TRBV10-3 and TRBJ1-1; D uncertain. Per the germline V gene, CDR1 is ENHRY and CDR2 is SYGVKD. This CDR3 is built from 15 residues. Trimming removed 0 bases at V and 4 bases at J, with 12 bases between. The chain's CDR3 is CAISESGSAGTEAFF. DNA for the CDR3: TGTGCCATCAGTGAGTCGGGGAGTGCCGGCACTGAAGCTTTCTTT.

The rearrangement joins TRBV30 to TRBJ1-3, with 8 nucleotides matching TRBD1. Germline V CDR1 and CDR2: GTSNPN, SVGIG (reference sequence). This CDR3 spans 16 amino acids. The V segment lost 1 base and the J segment 3 bases; nucleotides outside the gene matches: 8. CDR3 DNA: TGTGCCTGGAGTGGGGGTGACAGGGGATTTGGAAACACCATATATTTT. Translation: CAWSGGDRGFGNTIYF.

The rearrangement uses TRBV9 and TRBJ2-2; D unresolved. Per germline, CDR1 SGDLS and CDR2 YYNGEE. The V end was cut by 3 bases, the J end by 5 bases, with 8 bases between. There are 13 residues in the CDR3. For the CDR3, the DNA is TGTGCCAGCAGCGCCCCGCGTACCGGGGAGCTGTTTTTT. Encoded protein: CASSAPRTGELFF.